What follows are 6 T cell receptor beta chains derived from one specimen sequenced in a study of blood T cell repertoires in COVID-19. Sequencing used immunoSEQ multiplex PCR; TCRdb keeps in-frame clones, though not all of them. Among about 30,000 clones, 85% to 90% were seen once, and the ten largest hold about 25%. The sequenced sample was peripheral blood. These receptors all stem from a human donor in a cohort sampled during active COVID-19.

The chain carries TRBV7-2 and TRBJ2-7; 7 nucleotides agree with TRBD2. There are 15 residues in the CDR3. Germline lookup yields CDR1 SGHTA and CDR2 FQGNSA. J lost 4 bases, V lost 4 bases, and 10 bases had no gene match. The CDR3 DNA reads TGTGCCAGCAGCTCACCCTTAGCGGGTTTTTACGAGCAGTACTTC. Its protein is CASSSPLAGFYEQYF.

By its share, this clone is medium-sized. This specimen includes other DNA sequences encoding the same CDR3. The chain carries TRBV18 and TRBJ2-7, with 7 bases fitting TRBD1. The CDR3 is made up of 14 amino acids. Germline V CDR1 and CDR2: KGHSH, LQKENI. V was pared by 0 bases and J by 3 bases, with 2 bases of the junction left unmatched. The CDR3 here is CASSPPGQYYEQYF. The CDR3 nucleotides read TGTGCCAGCTCACCACCGGGACAGTACTACGAGCAGTACTTC. The variable domain in full, with the rest retrieved from reference TRBV18 and TRBJ2-7, is NAGVMQNPRHLVRRRGQEARLRCSPMKGHSHVYWYRQLPEEGLKFMVYLQKENIIDESGMPKERFSAEFPKEGPSILRIQQVVRGDSAAYFCASSPPGQYYEQYFGPGTRLTVT.

The chain is built from TRBV6-4 and TRBJ1-4; D not certain. The V gene's germline CDR1 is MRHNA and CDR2 SNTAGT. Trimming stripped 10 bases from V and 0 bases from J, with 12 bases between. The CDR3 extends over 14 amino acids. CDR3 protein: CANAKLATNEKLFF. DNA for the CDR3: TGTGCCAATGCAAAGCTTGCAACTAATGAAAAACTGTTTTTT.

The chain joins TRBV19 to TRBJ2-4; TRBD2 might be the D (5 bases). This CDR3 is built from 11 residues. Trimming removed 9 bases at V and 9 bases at J, with 12 bases between. CDR1 is LNHDA, CDR2 SQIVND, per germline (reference sequence). The CDR3 nucleotides are TGTGCCAGCGGGGTTTTGAGCATTCAGTACTTC. This translates into CASGVLSIQYF.

The chain joins TRBV6-1 to TRBJ2-1, with 7 bases identical to TRBD2. Looked up from germline, CDR1 is MNHNS and CDR2 is SASEGT. This CDR3 is built from 15 residues. After removal of 2 bases from V and 7 bases from J, the junction contained 8 bases not matched to a gene. CDR3: CASSERASGTNEQFF. CDR3 nucleotides: TGTGCCAGCAGTGAACGGGCTAGCGGCACAAATGAGCAGTTCTTC.

The gene calls are TRBV19 and TRBJ1-3; TRBD1 matches 8 bases. The ends lost 8 bases at V and 0 bases at J; junction bases unmatched: 6. This CDR3 is 15 amino acids long. Germline-derived CDR1 and CDR2 are LNHDA and SQIVND (reference sequence). The CDR3 nucleotides read TGTGCCAGTGGGGACAGGATTATCTCTGGAAACACCATATATTTT. Its protein is CASGDRIISGNTIYF. Complete variable domain (other parts from reference TRBV19 and TRBJ1-3): DGGITQSPKYLFRKEGQNVTLSCEQNLNHDAMYWYRQDPGQGLRLIYYSQIVNDFQKGDIAEGYSVSREKKESFPLTVTSAQKNPTAFYLCASGDRIISGNTIYFGEGSWLTVV.